These 23 T cell receptor beta chains were sequenced from one sample in a study of blood T cell repertoires in COVID-19. Profiled with immunoSEQ multiplex PCR; TCRdb holds only in-frame clones, not every one. The table shows some 340,000 clones, with around 88% occurring only once. The sample was peripheral blood. The source is a man aged 25 to 45 with active or convalescent COVID-19.

This chain joins TRBV4-1 and TRBJ2-5, with TRBD2 identical over 12 bases. Germline assignment: CDR1 MGHRA and CDR2 YSYEKL. The J segment lost 4 bases and the V segment lost 4 bases, leaving 7 bases of the junction unmatched. The CDR3 runs to 16 residues. The CDR3 DNA is TGCGCCAGCAGCCTCCGACTAGCGGGAGCTGGAGAGACCCAGTACTTC. This translates into CASSLRLAGAGETQYF.

The rearrangement uses TRBV4-3 and TRBJ1-1; 9 positions match TRBD1. J gave up 7 bases and V 1 base, and 4 bases lay outside the gene matches. This CDR3 has 14 amino acids. CDR1 and CDR2 from the germline V gene are LGHNA and YSLEER. DNA for the CDR3: TGCGCCAGCAGCCAAGGGACAGGGGTCGGTGAAGCTTTCTTT. Translating it yields CASSQGTGVGEAFF.

The rearrangement uses TRBV19 and TRBJ1-2, with 10 bases identical to TRBD1. Germline assignment: CDR1 LNHDA and CDR2 SQIVND (reference sequence). The CDR3 extends over 14 amino acids. V trimming: 4 bases; J trimming: 8 bases; junction bases outside the gene matches: 7. The CDR3, as DNA: TGTGCCAGTAGTACGACAGGGGGCGGATACGGCTACACCTTC. It encodes CASSTTGGGYGYTF.

This clone was observed a single time. J is TRBJ2-3 and V is TRBV6-2 or TRBV6-3, with unresolved D. Trimming removed 4 bases from V and 6 bases from J, with 17 bases in between. The CDR3 is 15 residues long. In germline, CDR1 is MNHEY, CDR2 SVGEGT. CDR3: CASSFLPPGFDTQYF. CDR3 DNA sequence: TGTGCCAGCAGTTTCCTGCCTCCTGGCTTTGATACGCAGTATTTT.

This clone was recorded once. CDR3 sequence: CASSILEGNYGYTF. For the CDR3, the DNA is TGTGCCAGTAGTATTCTTGAGGGTAACTATGGCTACACCTTC. The chain recombines TRBV19 with TRBJ1-2; D remains unclear. The CDR3 loop spans 14 amino acids. Germline CDR1 is LNHDA and CDR2 is SQIVND (reference sequence). V lost 3 bases to trimming and J lost 1 base, with 9 bases between them.

In nucleotides, the CDR3 is TGTGCCAGCAGCTTGTCGGCAGGGTATGAAGCAGATACGCAGTATTTT. This encodes CASSLSAGYEADTQYF. V and J are TRBV5-6 and TRBJ2-3, with D possibly TRBD1 on 5 matching bases. V dropped 1 base and J dropped 4 bases, with 16 bases sitting between them. The germline CDR1 and CDR2 sequences are SGHDT and YYEEEE. The CDR3 has 16 amino acids.

J is TRBJ1-1 and V is TRBV14; TRBD1 agrees at 7 bases. The CDR3 runs to 14 residues. CDR1 and CDR2 from the germline V gene are SGHDN and FVKESK. V gave up 8 bases and J gave up 7 bases; unmatched junction bases: 13. The CDR3 DNA reads TGTGCCAGCTTACTGACAGGGAGCGGCCTTGAAGCTTTCTTT. Its translation: CASLLTGSGLEAFF. The variable domain in full, with the rest retrieved from reference TRBV14 and TRBJ1-1, is EAGVTQFPSHSVIEKGQTVTLRCDPISGHDNLYWYRRVMGKEIKFLLHFVKESKQDESGMPNNRFLAERTGGTYSTLKVQPAELEDSGVYFCASLLTGSGLEAFFGQGTRLTVV.

The V and J genes are TRBV3-1 (or the pseudogene TRBV3-2) and TRBJ2-7, with 9 bases lining up with TRBD1. The junction had 6 bases not matched to a gene; V was cut back by 7 bases and J by 2 bases. The CDR3 totals 14 residues. In germline, CDR1 is LGHDT, CDR2 YNNKEL (reference sequence). DNA for the CDR3: TGTGCCAGCACCCCGGACAGGGGCACCTACGAGCAGTACTTC. Its translation is CASTPDRGTYEQYF.

The chain recombines TRBV9 with TRBJ1-2, with D unclear. CDR1 SGDLS and CDR2 YYNGEE come from the germline V gene. Trimming removed 4 bases from V and 1 base from J, with 5 bases in between. This CDR3 has 12 amino acids. CDR3: CASSYNNYGYTF. The CDR3, as DNA: TGTGCCAGCAGCTATAATAACTATGGCTACACCTTC.

This sequence joins TRBV4-2 and TRBJ1-1; D remains ambiguous. This CDR3 is built from 13 residues. V lost 4 bases, J lost 4 bases, and 10 bases lay in between. Germline lookup yields CDR1 LGHNA and CDR2 YNFKEQ. The CDR3 loop reads CASSPHSSTEAFF. The DNA of the CDR3 is TGTGCCAGCAGCCCCCACAGTTCCACTGAAGCTTTCTTT.

In its sample, this clone was seen a few times. J is TRBJ1-5 and V is TRBV7-8, with D tentatively TRBD1 (6 bases). Germline CDR1 SGHVS, CDR2 FQNEAQ. V was trimmed by 5 bases and J by 6 bases, leaving 14 bases between them. This CDR3 comprises 14 residues. In DNA form, the CDR3 reads TGTGCCAGCAGCCCTGCTGAAGGGGGTCAGCCCCAGCATTTT. It is translated as CASSPAEGGQPQHF.

The V and J genes are TRBV15 and TRBJ1-4; D might be TRBD1 (5 bases). Trimming shortened V by 5 bases and J by 4 bases, and 11 bases separated the two germline ends. Germline V lookup: CDR1 LNHNV, CDR2 YYDKDF (reference sequence). CDR3 length: 14 residues. This CDR3 is CATSGDSFNEKLFF. The CDR3 DNA is TGTGCCACCAGCGGCGACAGCTTTAATGAAAAACTGTTTTTT.

This clone was picked up one time. CDR3 DNA sequence: TGCGCCAGCAGCTCGACTAGCGGGGGAGGAACAGATACGCAGTATTTT. Translated: CASSSTSGGGTDTQYF. The chain recombines TRBV5-1 with TRBJ2-3; 12 bases are shared with TRBD2. CDR1 is SGHRS and CDR2 is YFSETQ in the germline V gene. The CDR3 has 16 amino acids. The J segment lost 3 bases and the V segment lost 3 bases, leaving 5 bases of the junction unmatched.

As for this clone: The same CDR3 is also encoded by other DNA sequences in this sample. The J gene is TRBJ1-5, the V gene TRBV6-5; D is unresolved. In germline, CDR1 is MNHEY, CDR2 SVGAGI. The CDR3 consists of 13 residues. Trimming took off 2 bases at V and 7 bases at J, with 9 bases between the two ends. In DNA, the CDR3 is TGTGCCAGCAGTTACGGAGGGAACCAGCCCCAGCATTTT. Translation gives CASSYGGNQPQHF.

The table lists this clone with a count of one. The chain uses TRBV27 and TRBJ1-6; 9 bases line up with TRBD1. V gave up 3 bases and J gave up 6 bases; unmatched junction bases: 3. The CDR3 length is 15 residues. The germline gives CDR1 MNHEY, CDR2 SMNVEV (reference sequence). The CDR3 DNA reads as TGTGCCAGCAGTTTGGTGGACAGGGGTAATTCACCCCTCCACTTT. Translation: CASSLVDRGNSPLHF.

The chain joins TRBV27 to TRBJ2-1; 10 bases match TRBD2. The germline CDR1 and CDR2 sequences are MNHEY and SMNVEV (reference sequence). V lost 6 bases, J lost 5 bases, and 4 bases stayed unmatched. The CDR3 sequence is 14 residues long. In DNA, the CDR3 is TGTGCCAGCAGAAATCTAGCGGGGGACAATGAGCAGTTCTTC. This translates into CASRNLAGDNEQFF.

The chain is built from TRBV4-2 and TRBJ2-1; 16 bases are a match to TRBD2. V shed 4 bases and J 8 bases; nucleotides not matched to a gene: 2. This CDR3 has 15 residues. Germline V CDR1 and CDR2: LGHNA, YNFKEQ. This CDR3 is CASSRGTSGRDEQFF. As DNA, the CDR3 is TGTGCCAGCAGCCGGGGGACTAGCGGGAGGGATGAGCAGTTCTTC.

The gene calls are TRBV25-1 and TRBJ1-2; D unresolved. This CDR3 region has 13 residues. V shed 2 bases and J shed 8 bases, with 12 bases lying between them. In germline, CDR1 is MGHDK, CDR2 SYGVNS. The CDR3 loop is CASSEQRLGGYTF. CDR3 DNA sequence: TGTGCCAGCAGTGAACAAAGGCTAGGAGGCTACACCTTC.

The rearrangement uses TRBV27 and TRBJ2-3, with 11 bases fitting TRBD1. CDR3 size: 15 residues. Per the germline V gene, CDR1 is MNHEY and CDR2 is SMNVEV (reference sequence). The junction had 7 bases not matched to a gene; V was cut back by 5 bases and J by 6 bases. The DNA for the CDR3 is TGTGCCAGCAGTAAACCGGGACAGGGGGTTGATACGCAGTATTTT. It yields the protein CASSKPGQGVDTQYF.

The chain has TRBV5-1 and TRBJ2-6; D is possibly TRBD1 (5 bases). V lost 2 bases, J lost 4 bases, and 16 bases lay in between. Looked up from germline, CDR1 is SGHRS and CDR2 is YFSETQ. The CDR3 totals 17 residues. The CDR3: CASSLSQRGDGANVLTF. CDR3 in DNA: TGCGCCAGCAGCTTAAGTCAAAGGGGTGACGGGGCCAACGTCCTGACTTTC.

This clone was observed many times. The chain employs TRBV24-1 and TRBJ1-1; D is ambiguous. Trimming cost V 3 bases and J 4 bases, with 8 bases left between them. The CDR3 extends over 13 amino acids. Germline V gives CDR1 KGHDR, CDR2 SFDVKD. This CDR3 is CATSDQQFTEAFF. The CDR3 DNA is TGTGCCACCAGTGATCAACAGTTCACTGAAGCTTTCTTT.

V gene TRBV7-9 combines with J gene TRBJ1-5, with 9 bases that match TRBD1. The CDR3 runs 16 residues. The V gene end was trimmed by 3 bases and the J gene end by 7 bases; junction bases not matched to a gene: 10. CDR1 is SEHNR and CDR2 is FQNEAQ in the germline V gene (reference sequence). The CDR3 protein is CASSFWDRASRQPQHF. The CDR3 DNA follows: TGTGCCAGCAGCTTTTGGGACAGGGCCTCTAGGCAGCCCCAGCATTTT.

The V and J genes are TRBV3-1 (or the pseudogene TRBV3-2) and TRBJ1-2; 8 bases fit TRBD1. The CDR3 is made up of 12 amino acids. V shed 11 bases, J shed 8 bases, and the junction held 10 bases outside the gene matches. Germline assignment: CDR1 LGHDT and CDR2 YNNKEL (reference sequence). The CDR3, as DNA: TGTGCCGCCTGGGACAGGATTTTAGGCTACACCTTC. It specifies CAAWDRILGYTF.